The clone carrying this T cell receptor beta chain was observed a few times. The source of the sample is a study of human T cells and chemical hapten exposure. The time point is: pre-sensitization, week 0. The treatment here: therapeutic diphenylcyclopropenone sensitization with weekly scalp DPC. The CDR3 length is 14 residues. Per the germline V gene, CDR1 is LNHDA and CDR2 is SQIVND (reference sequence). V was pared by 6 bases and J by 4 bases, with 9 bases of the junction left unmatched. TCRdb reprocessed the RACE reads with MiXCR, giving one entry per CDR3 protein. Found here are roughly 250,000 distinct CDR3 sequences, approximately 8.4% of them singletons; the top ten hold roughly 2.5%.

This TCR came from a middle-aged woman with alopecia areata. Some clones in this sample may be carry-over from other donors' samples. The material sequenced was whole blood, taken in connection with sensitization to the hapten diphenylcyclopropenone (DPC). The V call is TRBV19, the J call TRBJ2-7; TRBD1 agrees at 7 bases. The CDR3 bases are TGTGCCAGTAGCAGAGACGGGACAGAGTACGAGCAGTACTTC. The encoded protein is CASSRDGTEYEQYF.